These 24 T cell receptor beta chains came from one sample sequenced in a study of sequential checkpoint blockade in melanoma. Only in-frame clones appear in the TCRdb table, and some are missing; sequencing was by immunoSEQ multiplex PCR. Of around 11,000 clones in the sample, roughly 51% are singletons; the top ten hold around 16%. Sample treatment: randomized to nivolumab then ipilimumab (arm A) or the reverse (arm B). The input for sequencing was CD8+ T cells sorted from blood (inferred from file names), taken from a patient given nivolumab and ipilimumab in sequence. These receptors were collected from a human donor with melanoma.

The chain carries TRBV30 and TRBJ1-1; D not resolved. V was cut by 4 bases and J by 8 bases, with 11 bases left in between. This CDR3 is built from 11 residues. Germline CDR1 and CDR2: GTSNPN and SVGIG (reference sequence). The CDR3 DNA is TGTGCCTGGAAATCAGGCCTAGAAGCTTTCTTT. The encoded protein is CAWKSGLEAFF.

The chain carries TRBV27 and TRBJ1-2; 7 positions match TRBD1. The V gene's germline CDR1 is MNHEY and CDR2 SMNVEV (reference sequence). V shed 4 bases and J 4 bases; nucleotides not matched to a gene: 12. The CDR3 loop spans 16 amino acids. This CDR3 reads CASSYRTGPGVYGYTF. CDR3 nucleotides: TGTGCCAGCAGTTACAGGACAGGCCCGGGAGTCTATGGCTACACCTTC.

Regarding this clone: One junction end does not reproduce the germline sequence, and a read error may be involved. The rearrangement joins TRBV19 to TRBJ2-4; D perhaps matches TRBD2 (5 bases). The CDR3 loop spans 11 amino acids. The germline V gene encodes CDR1 LNHDA and CDR2 SQIVND (reference sequence). The CDR3 sequence: CASTNDQFWEF. CDR3 coding DNA: TGTGCCAGTACAAACGACCAGTTCTGGGAGTTC. The full variable domain, its missing parts supplied by reference TRBV19 and TRBJ2-4, is DGGITQSPKYLFRKEGQNVTLSCEQNLNHDAMYWYRQDPGQGLRLIYYSQIVNDFQKGDIAEGYSVSREKKESFPLTVTSAQKNPTAFYLCASTNDQFWEFGAGTRLSVL.

The rearrangement uses TRBV7-6 and TRBJ1-1, with 7 bases lining up with TRBD1. The CDR3 extends over 13 amino acids. The germline V gene encodes CDR1 SGHVS and CDR2 FNYEAQ. Trimming cost V 5 bases and J 5 bases; bases outside gene matches: 5. In DNA, the CDR3 is TGTGCCAGCAGCAATCAGGGGGGAACTGAAGCTTTCTTT. Translated, it gives CASSNQGGTEAFF.

This chain connects TRBV28 to TRBJ1-2, with a weak D call TRBD1 (6 bases). There are 15 residues in the CDR3. Per the germline V gene, CDR1 is MDHEN and CDR2 is SYDVKM. Trimming removed 4 bases from V and 6 bases from J, with 18 bases in between. The CDR3 DNA reads TGTGCCAGCAGTTCGAACAGGGTAATCTGGGATGGCTACACCTTC. Protein sequence: CASSSNRVIWDGYTF.

The chain uses TRBV21-1 and TRBJ1-3; the table's D call, TRBD1, has no DNA check behind it. TRBV21-1 has pseudogene status. This CDR3 spans 20 amino acids. The CDR3 nucleotides read TGTGCCAGCAGCAAAGGGGCCGGGACATTACGATCCCGACCCGGAAACACCATATATTTT. It translates to CASSKGAGTLRSRPGNTIYF.

This clone appeared once. The chain carries TRBV7-8 and TRBJ1-5, with 8 bases that match TRBD1. The germline gives CDR1 SGHVS, CDR2 FQNEAQ. CDR3 length: 14 amino acids. Trimming removed 6 bases from V and 5 bases from J; junction bases left unmatched: 6. In nucleotides, the CDR3 is TGTGCCAGCAGTCAGGACAGGGCTGATCAGCCCCAGCATTTT. Its protein product is CASSQDRADQPQHF.

The chain uses TRBV28 and TRBJ2-5; D not certain. The DNA end is a closer match to TRBJ2-7, so the J assignment may be wrong. Germline CDR1 reads MDHEN; CDR2 reads SYDVKM. The CDR3 has 15 residues. The CDR3 bases are TGTGCCAGCAGTGAGCAGGTGAACCCCTCCTACGAGCAGTACTTC. Its translation: CASSEQVNPSYEQYF.

V usage is TRBV7-2 and J usage is TRBJ2-3; D is undetermined. Germline V gene data show CDR1 as SGHTA and CDR2 as FQGNSA. Trimming removed 2 bases from V and 6 bases from J, with 9 bases in between. The CDR3 has 13 residues. The DNA of the CDR3 is TGTGCCAGCAGCTTAATATCTGTCGATACGCAGTATTTT. Translating it yields CASSLISVDTQYF.

The chain has TRBV10-2 and TRBJ2-7; 7 positions agree with TRBD1. This CDR3 comprises 14 residues. Per the germline V gene, CDR1 is WSHSY and CDR2 is SAAADI. V gave up 6 bases and J gave up 0 bases; unmatched junction bases: 5. The CDR3 DNA sequence: TGCGCCAGCAGGACGACAGGGAGCTCCTACGAGCAGTACTTC. Its protein is CASRTTGSSYEQYF.

This clone was recorded a few times. The chain recombines TRBV28 with TRBJ2-7; TRBD2 matches 12 bases. CDR1 is MDHEN and CDR2 is SYDVKM in the germline V gene. V lost 6 bases, J lost 1 base, and 4 bases stayed unmatched. The CDR3 extends over 15 amino acids. The CDR3 sequence is CASRMTSGRSYEQYF. CDR3 bases: TGTGCCAGCAGGATGACTAGCGGGAGATCCTACGAGCAGTACTTC.

V usage is TRBV30 and J usage is TRBJ2-1, with D tentatively TRBD2 (5 bases). This CDR3 spans 14 amino acids. Germline V gene sequence: CDR1 GTSNPN, CDR2 SVGIG (reference sequence). The ends were cut back, 2 bases at V and 4 bases at J, with 12 bases in the middle. CDR3 DNA: TGTGCCTGGAGTCGGGGTATTGGGTACAATGAGCAGTTCTTC. It is translated as CAWSRGIGYNEQFF.

The chain employs TRBV27 and TRBJ2-7; maybe TRBD2 (5 bases). Germline assignment: CDR1 MNHEY and CDR2 SMNVEV (reference sequence). The CDR3 loop spans 13 amino acids. The ends were cut back, 6 bases at V and 6 bases at J, with 15 bases in the middle. CDR3 nucleotide sequence: TGTGCCAGCAGACCCGGGGTAGCAGGCGAGCAGTACTTC. It yields the protein CASRPGVAGEQYF.

The V and J genes are TRBV28 and TRBJ2-7, with 10 bases aligning to TRBD1. This CDR3 is 15 amino acids long. The V and J ends lost 3 bases and 3 bases, in that order; junction bases with no gene match: 5. In germline, CDR1 is MDHEN, CDR2 SYDVKM. The chain's CDR3 is CASSFWTGGGYEQYF. Written as DNA, the CDR3 is TGTGCCAGCAGTTTTTGGACAGGGGGTGGCTACGAGCAGTACTTC.

As concerns this clone: At one end, the junction sequence differs from germline, possibly due to a read error. CDR3 region: CASSPGTGGISYGQYF. The CDR3 DNA reads as TGCGCCAGCAGCCCAGGGACAGGGGGAATCTCCTACGGGCAGTACTTC. The chain carries TRBV4-3 and TRBJ2-7, with 11 bases that match TRBD1. This CDR3 is built from 16 residues. Per germline, CDR1 LGHNA and CDR2 YSLEER.

The chain couples TRBV27 to TRBJ2-7, with TRBD2 identical over 11 bases. Germline values: CDR1 MNHEY, CDR2 SMNVEV (reference sequence). CDR3 length: 13 residues. With 6 bases clipped from V and 6 bases from J, the junction kept 4 bases outside the gene matches. The CDR3 coding sequence is TGTGCCAGCAGACTAGCGGGAGTGGGCGAGCAGTACTTC. Protein: CASRLAGVGEQYF.

This rearrangement joins TRBV5-1 to TRBJ2-6, with D perhaps matching TRBD2 (5 bases). V was clipped by 4 bases and J by 4 bases, with 9 bases between them. Germline V gene data show CDR1 as SGHRS and CDR2 as YFSETQ. This CDR3 spans 14 amino acids. The CDR3 here is CASSQEGGANVLTF. DNA for the CDR3: TGCGCCAGCAGCCAAGAGGGAGGGGCCAACGTCCTGACTTTC.

This clone showed up just a few times. The V gene is TRBV27, the J gene TRBJ2-1; no clear D gene. The CDR3 contains 12 residues. With 3 bases removed from V and 6 bases from J, the gap between germline ends came to 6 bases. The germline V gene encodes CDR1 MNHEY and CDR2 SMNVEV (reference sequence). CDR3 amino acids: CASSLLGNEQFF. CDR3 in DNA: TGTGCCAGCAGTTTGCTCGGCAATGAGCAGTTCTTC.

The sample holds a few counts of this clone. The rearrangement uses TRBV4-1 and TRBJ2-1; the D gene is possibly TRBD2 (6 bases). The germline V gene encodes CDR1 MGHRA and CDR2 YSYEKL. V lost 1 base and J 7 bases, leaving 8 bases between the germline ends. This CDR3 spans 13 amino acids. The CDR3 region is CASSQGAGNEQFF. The CDR3 coding sequence is TGCGCCAGCAGCCAAGGCGCGGGAAATGAGCAGTTCTTC.

The chain carries TRBV9 and TRBJ2-7; weak D call: TRBD1 (5 bases). The ends were cut back, 0 bases at V and 0 bases at J, with 10 bases in the middle. The CDR3 runs 15 residues. The germline V gene has CDR1 SGDLS and CDR2 YYNGEE. The CDR3 protein is CASSVALGDSYEQYF. As DNA, the CDR3 is TGTGCCAGCAGCGTAGCTTTAGGGGACTCCTACGAGCAGTACTTC.

The chain couples TRBV9 to TRBJ1-2; the D gene is possibly TRBD1 (5 bases). In germline, CDR1 is SGDLS, CDR2 YYNGEE. The CDR3 runs 16 residues. V was cut by 3 bases and J by 5 bases, with 20 bases left in between. CDR3 DNA sequence: TGTGCCAGCAGCGCCCGTAGGGGCAGGGAACTATATGGCTACACCTTC. Residues: CASSARRGRELYGYTF.

This sequence joins TRBV9 and TRBJ1-2; 10 positions match TRBD1. Germline assignment: CDR1 SGDLS and CDR2 YYNGEE. The CDR3 covers 14 residues. The junction had 8 bases not matched to a gene; V was cut back by 4 bases and J by 8 bases. The CDR3 region is CASSPGTGDSGYTF. CDR3 nucleotide sequence: TGTGCCAGCAGCCCCGGGACAGGGGATTCCGGCTACACCTTC.

The V gene is TRBV2, the J gene TRBJ1-1; the D gene is possibly TRBD1 (6 bases). Trimming pared 9 bases from V and 0 bases from J, leaving 11 bases between. The CDR3 contains 13 residues. The germline gives CDR1 SNHLY, CDR2 FYNNEI. The CDR3 DNA reads as TGTGCCAGTCGAAGGGGGATGAACACTGAAGCTTTCTTT. This translates into CASRRGMNTEAFF.

V usage is TRBV10-3 and J usage is TRBJ2-7, with 12 bases that match TRBD1. V lost 5 bases to trimming and J lost 5 bases; unmatched junction nucleotides: 13. From germline, CDR1 is ENHRY and CDR2 SYGVKD. The CDR3 contains 17 residues. The CDR3 nucleotides are TGTGCCATCAGTCCGGCCTCCGGGACAGGGGGCGAAAACGAGCAGTACTTC. Amino acids: CAISPASGTGGENEQYF.